This T cell receptor beta chain originates from a study of Graves' ophthalmopathy and Graves' hyperthyroidism. Study information: Researchers obtained peripheral blood at initial diagnosis, before any treatment had begun. Study findings and constraints: Among expanded thyroid clonotypes above 0.001 frequency, most also occurred in blood. Distinction of ophthalmopathy from stable hyperthyroidism by a 13-signature model reached 85% to 90% sensitivity and 70% to 83% specificity.

RNA transcripts served as template for amplifying TCR beta CDR3 sequences. HTBI primers served in a first-round RT-PCR, which a second-round multiplex PCR followed. A single record per CDR3 protein comes from TCRdb applying MiXCR to the multiplex PCR reads. Seen here are 600,000 to 650,000 distinct CDR3 sequences, around a fifth observed once, and the top ten hold more than 5.5%. The PBMCs were taken from more than 8 ml of fresh peripheral blood. Germline V gene data show CDR1 as SGHAT and CDR2 as FQNNGV. This CDR3 region has 12 residues. Trimming cost V 2 bases and J 9 bases, with 7 bases left between them. This clonotype was counted ten times or more. The antigen is unknown.

Sequenced: peripheral blood. This chain joins TRBV11-2 and TRBJ2-2; D remains unclear. The TCR sequence derives from a woman in her late teens or twenties with stable Graves' hyperthyroidism. Some clones in this sample may be carry-over from other donors' samples. The CDR3 nucleotides read TGTGCCAGCAGCTTATTTAGATGGGAGCTGTTTTTT. Amino acid sequence: CASSLFRWELFF.